This T cell receptor (beta chain) comes out of a study of blood T cell repertoires in COVID-19. Study information: Nucleic acid was either cDNA or gDNA, and it came from T cells, B-cell-depleted T cells, or PBMCs.

Sequenced by immunoSEQ multiplex PCR; TCRdb stores in-frame clones only, minus some. The sample consists of almost 250,000 clones, around 86% of them appearing once. This clone came up once. Assignments of participants to cohorts depended upon their own reported clinical history. In Cohort 3, a recovered donor had either two negative PCRs, clearance, or symptom resolution. Unmatched junction bases numbered 6, after V lost 4 bases and J lost 4 bases. Germline CDR1 SGDLS, CDR2 YYNGEE. The CDR3 totals 15 residues. This clonotype was sampled from a woman in her fifties or sixties who had recovered from COVID-19. The chain carries TRBV9 and TRBJ2-1; 9 bases align to TRBD1. Sequencing was done on a sample of PBMCs or T cells enriched from blood (not recorded which). This CDR3 reads CASSLGQGGYNEQFF. As DNA, the CDR3 is TGTGCCAGCAGCTTGGGACAGGGAGGGTACAATGAGCAGTTCTTC.